This TCR beta chain is from a study of OX40 agonist ivuxolimab in advanced cancers. Turning to the study itself: An agonistic anti-OX40 (CD134) antibody, ivuxolimab, was used to treat the patients. Prior anti-PD-1, anti-PD-L1 or anti-CTLA-4 therapy did not bar entry, and about 40% had some. Three partial responders included one hepatocellular carcinoma patient and two cutaneous melanoma patients.

Produced via immunoSEQ multiplex PCR; TCRdb's table is partial and in-frame only. The data contain around 19,000 clones, approximately 81% of them singletons. Drawing of blood for sampling happened at baseline, at cycle 4 day 1, and at cycle 7 day 1. This clone is termed medium-sized. Germline and junction disagree at one end, which may indicate a read error. This clonotype was obtained from an adult with an advanced solid tumor such as melanoma, head and neck, liver or kidney cancer. The sequences come from CD4+ or CD8+ T cells sorted from blood, collected in a trial of the OX40 agonist ivuxolimab.

CDR3 sequence (DNA): TGTGCCAGCAGTCCCGGGGCCCAGCTTTCATTCTTC. This codes for CASSPGAQLSFF. V gene TRBV28 combines with J gene TRBJ2-7; the D gene could be TRBD1 or TRBD2 (5 bases each). The CDR3 is 12 residues long. The germline V gene has CDR1 MDHEN and CDR2 SYDVKM.